A selection of T cell receptor beta chains follows, all from one sample in a study of blood T cell repertoires in COVID-19. Generated by immunoSEQ multiplex PCR, the TCRdb table keeps only in-frame clones and is missing some. Among roughly 100,000 clones listed, approximately 82% were seen once. The sequenced sample consisted of peripheral blood. The receptors stem from a woman older than 75 with acute or convalescent COVID-19. Both conserved end residues are part of each CDR3. A D gene is named only where the DNA matches it firmly. Part of the rows lack a size; the others show once, few, many or a class for expanded clones.

j_call | clone_size | v_call | d_call | cdr3_nt | cdr3_aa
TRBJ2-7 | . | TRBV28 | TRBD1 | TGTGCCAGCAGTTTGACAGGGGGCCTTTCCTACGAGCAGTACTTC | CASSLTGGLSYEQYF
TRBJ2-2 | . | TRBV6-1 | TRBD2 | TGTGCCAGCAGTGGAAGGTTAGCGGGAGCCACCGGGGAGCTGTTTTTT | CASSGRLAGATGELFF
TRBJ1-2 | . | TRBV7-8 | TRBD1 | TGTGCCAGCAGCCCTACCGGGACAGAAGGCTACACCTTC | CASSPTGTEGYTF
TRBJ2-1 | . | TRBV11-2 | TRBD2 | TGTGCCAGCAGCTTTACTAGCGGGACCTACAATGAGCAGTTCTTC | CASSFTSGTYNEQFF
TRBJ1-6 | . | TRBV28 | TRBD1 | TGTGCCAGCAGTTTCGGGACAGATAATTCACCCCTCCACTTT | CASSFGTDNSPLHF
TRBJ2-5 | . | TRBV20-1 | TRBD2 | TGCAGTGCTAGTCTGGCTAGCGGGTCCTGGGAAGAGACCCAGTACTTC | CSASLASGSWEETQYF
TRBJ1-1 | . | TRBV18 | . | TGTGCCAGCTCCTTCTATCCAGGCGAAGGCACTGAAGCTTTCTTT | CASSFYPGEGTEAFF
TRBJ1-5 | . | TRBV7-2 | TRBD1 | TGTGCCAGCAGCTTAGGGACAGGGTTTGGCAATCAGCCCCAGCATTTT | CASSLGTGFGNQPQHF
TRBJ2-1 | . | TRBV28 | . | TGTGCCAGCACCTCGAGAGGGGAGCAGTTCTTC | CASTSRGEQFF
TRBJ1-2 | few | TRBV7-6 | . | TGTGCCAGCAGCTTAAGCGGGGGAGGGACCAACTATGGCTACACCTTC | CASSLSGGGTNYGYTF
TRBJ2-7 | . | TRBV18 | TRBD2 | TGTGCCAGCTCACCCGGGACTAGCGGGAGGAGAGAGCAGTACTTC | CASSPGTSGRREQYF
TRBJ2-5 | . | TRBV19 | TRBD2 | TGTGCCAGTAGTATGAGGTCGAGCGGGAGTAACGGGGTACAAGAGACCCAGTACTTC | CASSMRSSGSNGVQETQYF
TRBJ1-5 | few | TRBV28 | . | TGTGCCAGCAGTTTAGTCACAGGTACTCAGCCCCAGCATTTT | CASSLVTGTQPQHF
TRBJ2-5 | . | TRBV28 | . | TGTGCCAGCAGTTCATTACGGGAGACCCAGTACTTC | CASSSLRETQYF